This T cell receptor (beta chain) was recovered during a study of shared clonotypes between healthy human individuals. The study, taken as a whole, reports: A limitation of the genetic and exposure-history diversity represented arose from few donors. Clonotypes shared by all four sorted-subset donors had higher generation probabilities than non-shared clonotypes.

Sequencing used immunoSEQ multiplex PCR; TCRdb keeps in-frame clones, though not all of them. The table lists 650,000 to 800,000 clones, about 91% of them singletons. Looked up from germline, CDR1 is MNHEY and CDR2 is SMNVEV (reference sequence). The V and J ends lost 5 bases and 5 bases respectively, with 8 bases between them. The CDR3 runs to 12 residues. CD8 cells regarded as naive lacked CD45RO, were positively chosen for CCR7, and omitted terminally differentiated effector memory CD45RA+ cells. On this clone: Its antigen is not identified.

Material: naive CD8+ T cells sorted from blood. This sequence joins TRBV27 and TRBJ2-3; D gene ambiguous. The TCR comes from a man younger than 40 in good health. In nucleotides, the CDR3 is TGTGCCAGCAGTCAACTGGAAGATACGCAGTATTTT. Its protein is CASSQLEDTQYF.